What follows are 19 T cell receptor beta chains derived from one specimen sequenced in a study of cytomegalovirus exposure and HLA in healthy donors (dated by TCRdb to about 2017). The method was the immunoSEQ multiplex PCR assay. A mixture of 60 forward primers for TCR Vbeta segments and 13 reverse primers for TCR Jbeta segments was used in the multiplex PCR. Sourced from immuneACCESS, this table was stored by TCRdb with only in-frame sequences that have V and J called. A share of the clones is absent; for the studies checked, an unresolved V gene accounts for under half, and the remainder has no known explanation. Recorded for this sample are 80,000 to 100,000 clones; 73% of them occurred a single time. Around 3.5% of the sample is taken by the ten largest. Sequenced: PBMCs. The source is a man in his forties in good health and CMV-seronegative.

The V and J genes are TRBV9 and TRBJ2-7, with 8 positions matching TRBD2. CDR3 length: 15 residues. The germline CDR1 and CDR2 sequences are SGDLS and YYNGEE. With 4 bases clipped from V and 3 bases from J, the junction kept 9 bases outside the gene matches. For the CDR3, the DNA is TGTGCCAGCAGCCCCGGACTAGCAACCAACTACGAGCAGTACTTC. Its protein product is CASSPGLATNYEQYF.

V usage is TRBV29-1 and J usage is TRBJ2-3; 7 nucleotides agree with TRBD2. This CDR3 has 16 residues. Germline CDR1 reads SQVTM; CDR2 reads ANQGSEA. V lost 0 bases to trimming and J lost 1 base; unmatched junction nucleotides: 7. The DNA of the CDR3 is TGCAGCGTTGAAGATCTGGGGGGGGTGGGCACAGATACGCAGTATTTT. Protein product: CSVEDLGGVGTDTQYF.

V and J are TRBV5-1 and TRBJ2-5; 11 bases agree with TRBD2. CDR3 length: 15 amino acids. Trimming took 4 bases from V and 1 from J; bases not matched to a gene: 3. From germline, CDR1 is SGHRS and CDR2 YFSETQ. CDR3 in amino acids: CASSLGLAVQETQYF. CDR3 nucleotides: TGCGCCAGCAGCCTGGGACTAGCGGTCCAAGAGACCCAGTACTTC.

This clone was seen once. The J gene is TRBJ1-3, the V gene TRBV4-1, with 7 nucleotides matching TRBD1. There are 19 residues in the CDR3. CDR1 MGHRA and CDR2 YSYEKL come from the germline V gene. J lost 0 bases, V lost 3 bases, and 14 bases had no gene match. CDR3 loop: CASSQTPGDSFSSGNTIYF. As DNA, the CDR3 is TGCGCCAGCAGCCAGACCCCGGGGGACAGCTTTAGCTCTGGAAACACCATATATTTT.

The V gene is TRBV11-3, the J gene TRBJ1-1; D gene uncertain. The V end was cut by 5 bases, the J end by 4 bases, with 14 bases between. Germline CDR1 reads SGHNT; CDR2 reads YENEEA. The CDR3 totals 14 residues. CDR3 residues: CASSLSGPSTEAFF. The CDR3 nucleotides read TGTGCCAGCAGCCTTAGCGGGCCCAGCACTGAAGCTTTCTTT.

The chain recombines TRBV6-5 with TRBJ1-2, with 11 bases fitting TRBD1. This CDR3 spans 14 amino acids. Germline loops: CDR1 MNHEY, CDR2 SVGAGI. J lost 2 bases, V lost 6 bases, and 2 bases had no gene match. The CDR3 protein is CASRGQGENYGYTF. The DNA of the CDR3 is TGTGCCAGCAGGGGACAGGGGGAGAACTATGGCTACACCTTC.

The chain links TRBV28 to TRBJ1-3, with TRBD1 matching 7 bases. This CDR3 has 15 residues. The trim removed 2 bases at V and 3 bases at J, leaving 4 bases unmatched. Germline CDR1 MDHEN, CDR2 SYDVKM. The CDR3 region is CASSLVGDSGNTIYF. In nucleotides, the CDR3 is TGTGCCAGCAGTTTAGTCGGGGACAGTGGAAACACCATATATTTT.

This clone was detected only once. Other DNA sequences from this sample encode an identical CDR3 as well. The chain uses TRBV6-1 and TRBJ1-6, with 8 positions matching TRBD1. The CDR3 extends over 14 amino acids. V shed 4 bases, J shed 5 bases, and the junction held 1 base outside the gene matches. From germline, CDR1 is MNHNS and CDR2 SASEGT. Written as DNA, the CDR3 is TGTGCCAGCAGTGTGGACAGGGATAATTCACCCCTCCACTTT. This encodes CASSVDRDNSPLHF.

Here the CDR3 DNA reads TGTGCCAGCAGTTTATTGACAGACCCATACGAGCAGTACTTC. It yields the protein CASSLLTDPYEQYF. The chain has TRBV28 and TRBJ2-7; maybe TRBD1 (5 bases). From germline, CDR1 is MDHEN and CDR2 SYDVKM. V lost 1 base and J lost 4, with 11 bases in between. There are 14 residues in the CDR3.

This clone was observed a handful of times. Here the CDR3 omits its conserved ending phenylalanine or tryptophan, so a read error is the likely source. CDR3 in amino acids: CARSLGQAYEQYL. CDR3 nucleotide sequence: TGTGCCAGAAGCTTAGGCCAGGCCTACGAGCAGTACTTA. The chain links TRBV7-8 to TRBJ2-7; no reliable D call. This CDR3 spans 13 amino acids. Germline lookup yields CDR1 SGHVS and CDR2 FQNEAQ.

V and J are TRBV7-7 and TRBJ2-7; tentatively, D is TRBD1 (5 bases). The CDR3 is made up of 13 amino acids. The germline gives CDR1 SSHAT, CDR2 FNYEAQ (reference sequence). V gave up 1 base and J gave up 5 bases, with 9 bases separating them. CDR3 coding DNA: TGTGCCAGCAGCTTAGATCAGGGCGACGAGCAGTACTTC. It translates to CASSLDQGDEQYF.

The chain combines TRBV5-1 with TRBJ1-6; D uncertain. The CDR3 is 13 residues long. Germline V gene lookup returns CDR1 SGHRS and CDR2 YFSETQ. V dropped 5 bases and J dropped 8 bases, with 11 bases sitting between them. Here the CDR3 DNA reads TGCGCCAGCAGACCTGGGAGGGATTCACCCCTCCACTTT. As protein: CASRPGRDSPLHF.

V is TRBV11-2 and J is TRBJ2-5, with 11 bases fitting TRBD2. The CDR3 runs 13 residues. The germline CDR1 and CDR2 sequences are SGHAT and FQNNGV. V lost 9 bases and J lost 5; bases outside the gene matches: 5. In DNA form, the CDR3 reads TGTGCCAGTCATAGCGGGGGGGCTGAGACCCAGTACTTC. Translating it yields CASHSGGAETQYF.

This clone appeared a few times. This chain joins TRBV19 and TRBJ2-1; 7 positions agree with TRBD1. Trimming took 7 bases from V and 7 from J; bases not matched to a gene: 10. Germline loops: CDR1 LNHDA, CDR2 SQIVND (reference sequence). The CDR3 consists of 14 residues. The CDR3 region is CASTRGRGQNEQFF. The CDR3 region has the DNA TGTGCCAGTACCAGGGGAAGGGGGCAAAATGAGCAGTTCTTC.

The genes are TRBV4-1 and TRBJ1-2; D perhaps matches TRBD1 (6 bases). V was trimmed by 3 bases and J by 3 bases, leaving 14 bases between them. There are 15 residues in the CDR3. Germline CDR1 is MGHRA and CDR2 is YSYEKL. DNA of the CDR3: TGCGCCAGCAGCCATTTTCAGGGGTATCACTATGGCTACACCTTC. Its protein is CASSHFQGYHYGYTF.

The table lists this clone with a few counts. The chain uses TRBV6-7 and TRBJ1-4; TRBD1 is a possible D gene (6 bases). TRBV6-7 is flagged as an ORF with uncertain function. The V end was cut by 8 bases, the J end by 8 bases, with 15 bases between. The CDR3 is 13 amino acids. CDR3 region: CASEPGRGEKLFF. The CDR3 DNA is TGTGCCAGCGAACCCGGGAGGGGGGAAAAACTGTTTTTT.

This clone was counted a single time. J is TRBJ2-7 and V is TRBV7-2, with TRBD2 matching 9 bases. The V gene end was trimmed by 3 bases and the J gene end by 0 bases; junction bases not matched to a gene: 0. Per the germline V gene, CDR1 is SGHTA and CDR2 is FQGNSA. This CDR3 has 14 amino acids. CDR3 bases: TGTGCCAGCAGCTTGGGACTAGCCTCCTACGAGCAGTACTTC. The encoded protein is CASSLGLASYEQYF.

This clone was seen only a few times. This rearrangement joins TRBV6-6 to TRBJ1-4, with TRBD1 as a possible D gene (5 bases). V dropped 7 bases and J dropped 4 bases, with 16 bases sitting between them. The germline CDR1 and CDR2 sequences are MNHNY and SVGAGI (reference sequence). The CDR3 sequence is 15 residues long. Written as DNA, the CDR3 is TGTGCCAGCACCCTGGGGGGACGGGTTAATGAAAAACTGTTTTTT. Translated, it gives CASTLGGRVNEKLFF.

Notes on this clone: A read error may produce the germline difference seen at one junction end. The rearrangement joins TRBV4-1 to TRBJ1-4; D unclear. This CDR3 has 14 residues. The germline gives CDR1 MGHRA, CDR2 YSYEKL. The CDR3 is CTSSPRSGERKLFF. CDR3 nucleotides: TGCACCAGCAGCCCCCGGAGCGGGGAGAGAAAACTGTTTTTT.